The sequence of this TCR beta chain was determined in a study of beta chain features in type 1 diabetes. Sequenced material consisted of expressed TCRB transcripts (all of the isolated RNA was reverse transcribed). Libraries were prepared by immunoSEQ multiplex PCR; TCRdb keeps only in-frame clonotypes and omits some of them. The sample gives some 52,000 clones, under 50% of which show up once; approximately 1.4% is in the top ten. As regards this clone: Antigen unknown.

Study conclusions and caveats: All four CD4+ subsets of Type 1 diabetes patients contained TCRB CDR3s that were moderately but significantly shorter.

This CDR3 has 15 residues. V was pared by 5 bases and J by 4 bases, with 9 bases of the junction left unmatched. CDR1 and CDR2 (germline): PRHDT, FYEKMQ (reference sequence). The sequenced sample consisted of Tregs from blood. The V gene is TRBV13, the J gene TRBJ2-7; the match to TRBD2 covers 9 bases. The receptor was isolated from a man aged 30 to 39 with type 1 diabetes. CDR3 DNA sequence: TGTGCCAGCAGCAGGGGAAATAGCGGGAGTTACGAGCAGTACTTC. Translated, it gives CASSRGNSGSYEQYF.